The rows below give T cell receptor beta chains drawn from one sample of a study of CD8 T cells in ankylosing spondylitis. MiXCR, run by TCRdb on the 5' RACE reads, gives a single entry per CDR3 protein. The sample includes roughly 400,000 distinct CDR3 sequences, more than 20% seen only once; the top ten take roughly a sixth. Material for sequencing was blood, either unsorted or a sorted T cell fraction (not recorded which). These receptors all stem from a male donor with ankylosing spondylitis. The CDR3 runs from the conserved cysteine through the conserved F or W. D genes are given only for firm matches. Size is stated for part of the rows, as once, few or many counts, or as a class when the clone is expanded.

clone size	V gene	J gene	D gene	CDR3 DNA	CDR3 protein
many	TRBV25-1	TRBJ2-1	TRBD2	TGTGCCAGCAGTGACGCGACTAGCGGGGACAATGAGCAGTTCTTC	CASSDATSGDNEQFF
NA	TRBV20-1	TRBJ2-1	TRBD2	TGCAGTGCTAGTGTGTTCCGGACTAGCGGGAGGAGCTCCTACAATGAGCAGTTCTTC	CSASVFRTSGRSSYNEQFF
NA	TRBV4-2	TRBJ2-1	TRBD2	TGTGCCAGCAGCCAAGATGACTTTCGGACTAGCGTTTTCAATGAGCAGTTCTTC	CASSQDDFRTSVFNEQFF
NA	TRBV24-1	TRBJ2-1	TRBD2	TGTGCCACCAGTGATCGGACCGGGACTAGCGGCTACAATGAGCAGTTCTTC	CATSDRTGTSGYNEQFF
NA	TRBV24-1	TRBJ2-3	TRBD2	TGTGCCACCAGTGATCGTCGGCCTAGCGGGAGCGATACGCAGTATTTT	CATSDRRPSGSDTQYF
NA	TRBV11-1	TRBJ2-3	TRBD2	TGTGCCAGCAGCTTTATAGCGGGAGGGCCGTCGGGCACAGATACGCAGTATTTT	CASSFIAGGPSGTDTQYF
few	TRBV28	TRBJ2-5	TRBD2	TGTGCCAGCAGTTCCCCGGGGGGGCCCTCGGAGACCCAGTACTTC	CASSSPGGPSETQYF
NA	TRBV6-2/TRBV6-3	TRBJ2-7	NA	TGTGCCAGCAGGAGACTAGTCCACGAGCAGTACTTC	CASRRLVHEQYF
many	TRBV12-3/TRBV12-4	TRBJ2-7	TRBD1	TGTGCCAGCAGTTGGGACAGGGGCTACGAGCAGTACTTC	CASSWDRGYEQYF
few	TRBV2	TRBJ2-2	NA	TGTGCCAGCATAAGGGCAGATAACACCGGGGAGCTGTTTTTT	CASIRADNTGELFF
many	TRBV12-3/TRBV12-4	TRBJ2-7	NA	TGTGCCAGCAAGACAAGCAGCTCCTACGAGCAGTACTTC	CASKTSSSYEQYF
few	TRBV20-1	TRBJ2-4	TRBD2	TGCAGTGCTAGAGCGCTAGCGGGGCCCAAAAACATTCAGTACTTC	CSARALAGPKNIQYF
few	TRBV5-1	TRBJ2-7	NA	TGCGCCAGCAGTTCCCGGGTCTCTACCTCCTACGAGCAGTACTTC	CASSSRVSTSYEQYF
NA	TRBV11-2	TRBJ2-7	NA	TGTGCCAGCAGCTTACCTCAGGTTAAGGGGGGCGCGGGGACCCCCTACGAGCAGTACTTC	CASSLPQVKGGAGTPYEQYF
NA	TRBV6-1	TRBJ2-5	TRBD2	TGTGCCAGCAGTGAGGGACTAGCGGGGGGAATTGAGACCCAGTACTTC	CASSEGLAGGIETQYF
NA	TRBV20-1	TRBJ1-6	NA	TGCAGTGCTAGAGATCCCCGGACGGGGGGCGGTTCACCCCTCCACTTT	CSARDPRTGGGSPLHF
NA	TRBV14	TRBJ2-7	NA	TGTGCCAGCAGCCAAGGGGGGGGCAGGGTCTTCGACGAGCAGTACTTC	CASSQGGGRVFDEQYF
few	TRBV12-3/TRBV12-4	TRBJ2-7	NA	TGTGCCAGCAGTTTGCTCTCTAGCGAACTGAACTACGAGCAGTACTTC	CASSLLSSELNYEQYF
NA	TRBV6-1	TRBJ2-7	NA	TGTGCCAGCAGTCCACAGGGTCGGTACGAGCAGTACTTC	CASSPQGRYEQYF
NA	TRBV20-1	TRBJ1-3	TRBD1	TGCAGTGCTAGAAAGGGTGGATCAGGGGGAAGGAACACCATATATTTT	CSARKGGSGGRNTIYF
NA	TRBV24-1	TRBJ2-3	TRBD2	TGTGCCGCGGGGGGTTCTTCCACAGATACGCAGTATTTT	CAAGGSSTDTQYF
NA	TRBV12-3/TRBV12-4	TRBJ2-1	NA	TGTGCCAGCAGTAGGCGGCAATACAATGAGCAGTTCTTC	CASSRRQYNEQFF
NA	TRBV10-3	TRBJ2-7	TRBD1	TGTGCCACCAGTGTGAGGACAGGAGCAAACGAGCAGTACTTC	CATSVRTGANEQYF
NA	TRBV30	TRBJ2-2	NA	TGTGCCTGGAGTGTAGGCAGGGGAGACACCGGGGAGCTGTTTTTT	CAWSVGRGDTGELFF
NA	TRBV19	TRBJ1-4	NA	TGTGCCAGTAGGTTTCAAGGGAGTGAAAAACTGTTTTTT	CASRFQGSEKLFF
few	TRBV7-9	TRBJ1-1	TRBD1	TGTGCCAGCAGCTTTTTGACAGGGAGAATGACTGAAGCTTTCTTT	CASSFLTGRMTEAFF
few	TRBV3-1	TRBJ2-1	NA	TGTGCCAGCAGCTATACAGGGACTGAGCAGTTCTTC	CASSYTGTEQFF
few	TRBV19	TRBJ2-1	NA	TGTGCCAGTAGTATTCGTACTGAGCAGTTCTTC	CASSIRTEQFF
few	TRBV28	TRBJ2-1	NA	TGTGCCGCCGGGGGCCCTAACTCCTACGAGCAGTTCTTC	CAAGGPNSYEQFF
NA	TRBV11-1	TRBJ2-1	NA	TGTGCCAGCAGCTTAGGACAGGCGCCTGGATACAATGAGCAGTTCTTC	CASSLGQAPGYNEQFF
few	TRBV7-3	TRBJ2-1	NA	TGTGCCAGCAGCTTATCCTCTCTAGCCTCCTACAATGAGCAGTTCTTC	CASSLSSLASYNEQFF
NA	TRBV9	TRBJ2-2	NA	TGTGCCAGCAGCGTAGGAAGCGGGCGGGCGACCGGGGAGCTGTTTTTT	CASSVGSGRATGELFF
many	TRBV20-1	TRBJ2-7	NA	TGCAGTGCAATTGGGGAGGCCCGTGATGAGCAGTACTTC	CSAIGEARDEQYF
few	TRBV7-3	TRBJ1-1	NA	TGTGCCAGCAGCTTATCCTTCGACAGTGAAGCTTTCTTT	CASSLSFDSEAFF
few	TRBV29-1	TRBJ1-1	TRBD1	TGCAGCGGGACAGGGAACACTGAAGCTTTCTTT	CSGTGNTEAFF
few	TRBV4-1	TRBJ2-1	NA	TGCGCCAGCAGCCAAGATTGGAGCGGATCCTACAATGAGCAGTTCTTC	CASSQDWSGSYNEQFF
few	TRBV20-1	TRBJ2-5	NA	TGCAGTGCTAGATTTTTACTCCAAGAGGTCCAAGAGACCCAGTACTTC	CSARFLLQEVQETQYF
NA	TRBV28	TRBJ1-5	NA	TGTGCCAGCAGTTTAGGGGGAGTAAGGCAGCCCCAGCATTTT	CASSLGGVRQPQHF
few	TRBV5-1	TRBJ2-3	NA	TGCGCCAGCAGCTTTGAGGAGGCATCGGGCACAGATACGCAGTATTTT	CASSFEEASGTDTQYF
few	TRBV20-1	TRBJ2-7	NA	TGCAGTGCTAGAGATCATACTCGCTACGAGCAGTACTTC	CSARDHTRYEQYF
NA	TRBV20-1	TRBJ2-5	NA	TGCAGTGCTAGAGCAGGCTCCCAGGAGACCCAGTACTTC	CSARAGSQETQYF
NA	TRBV6-5	TRBJ1-6	NA	TGTGCCAGCAGTTACACTGGACCAGGGATGTCACCCCTCCACTTT	CASSYTGPGMSPLHF
NA	TRBV20-1	TRBJ2-1	NA	TGCAGTGCTACCCGGACAATAGATGAGCAGTTCTTC	CSATRTIDEQFF
few	TRBV7-2	TRBJ2-1	NA	TGTGCCAGCAGCTCCGGCGGTTTGTTGCGTGAGCAGTTCTTC	CASSSGGLLREQFF
NA	TRBV19	TRBJ1-5	NA	TGTGCCAGTAGGGAGGTGGAGCAGCCCCAGCATTTT	CASREVEQPQHF